This record looks at one T cell receptor beta chain sequence and its context. Its cognate antigen is unknown. This specimen belongs to a study of T cells in Graves' hyperthyroidism and ophthalmopathy. The TCR beta CDR3 regions underwent amplification using RNA transcripts as the source. The HTBI primer set drove a first-round RT-PCR of the TCR CDR3. TCRdb re-derived calls from the multiplex PCR reads in MiXCR, one entry per CDR3 protein. The table includes 600,000 to 850,000 distinct CDR3 sequences, under 20% detected once. The CDR3 contains 13 residues. The V and J ends lost 4 bases and 1 base respectively, with 7 bases between them. Looked up from germline, CDR1 is SNHLY and CDR2 is FYNNEI. Newly diagnosed hyperthyroidism, duration under 2 months, in patients aged 18 to 65. Findings and limits, study-wide: The authors' 13 V-J model separated ophthalmopathy from stable hyperthyroidism.

V is TRBV2 and J is TRBJ1-1; no clear D. The clonotype originates from a woman in her 50s with Graves' hyperthyroidism that later progressed to Graves' ophthalmopathy. What was sequenced was blood. The CDR3 reads CASSVSQNTEAFF. CDR3 in DNA: TGTGCCAGCAGTGTATCACAGAACACTGAAGCTTTCTTT. Full variable domain (rest looked up from reference TRBV2 and TRBJ1-1): EPEVTQTPSHQVTQMGQEVILRCVPISNHLYFYWYRQILGQKVEFLVSFYNNEISEKSEIFDDQFSVERPDGSNFTLKIRSTKLEDSAMYFCASSVSQNTEAFFGQGTRLTVV.